One sample yielded the 18 T cell receptor beta chains listed below, sequenced in a study of beta chain features in type 1 diabetes. Since all of the isolated RNA was reverse transcribed, expressed TCRB transcripts were what got sequenced. The method was immunoSEQ multiplex PCR; TCRdb's version includes in-frame clones alone and lacks a portion of them. The data show almost 350,000 clones, less than 9.5% seen once. Material for sequencing was central memory CD4+ T cells from blood. The receptors stem from a woman between 18 and 30 years old in good health.

This clone was seen a few times. This chain connects TRBV6-1 to TRBJ2-3; 9 bases fit TRBD2. Germline V gene data show CDR1 as MNHNS and CDR2 as SASEGT. The CDR3 extends over 15 amino acids. The V and J ends lost 6 bases and 0 bases, in that order; junction bases with no gene match: 4. CDR3: CASRRLAASTDTQYF. CDR3 coding DNA: TGTGCCAGCAGGAGACTAGCGGCTAGCACAGATACGCAGTATTTT.

The sample holds a few counts of this clone. The J gene is TRBJ2-3, the V gene TRBV6-6; D assignment may be TRBD1 or TRBD2 (5 bases each). The length of the CDR3 is 15 residues. Germline V CDR1 and CDR2: MNHNY, SVGAGI (reference sequence). Trimming shortened V by 6 bases and J by 2 bases, and 15 bases separated the two germline ends. The CDR3 here is CASSLGPDFTDTQYF. The CDR3 nucleotides read TGTGCCAGCAGCCTGGGACCAGACTTCACAGATACGCAGTATTTT.

V and J are TRBV2 and TRBJ2-1; 12 bases match TRBD2. The V and J ends lost 4 bases and 10 bases, in that order; junction bases with no gene match: 5. Germline V CDR1 and CDR2: SNHLY, FYNNEI. The CDR3 sequence is 14 residues long. CDR3 coding DNA: TGTGCCAGCAGTGCTAGCGGGAGGGCTGGCGAGCAGTTCTTC. This gives the protein CASSASGRAGEQFF.

J is TRBJ2-5 and V is TRBV5-1; D remains unclear. Trimming cost V 2 bases and J 10 bases, with 12 bases left between them. The CDR3 is made up of 12 amino acids. Germline assignment: CDR1 SGHRS and CDR2 YFSETQ. The CDR3 DNA reads TGCGCCAGCAGCTTAGGACCTGTAGGCCAGTACTTC. It translates to CASSLGPVGQYF.

Concerning this clone: Other DNA sequences in this sample translate to the same CDR3. This chain uses TRBV9 with TRBJ2-1; maybe TRBD2 (6 bases). This CDR3 contains 15 residues. Germline CDR1 and CDR2: SGDLS and YYNGEE. V dropped 2 bases and J dropped 5 bases, with 14 bases sitting between them. The CDR3 loop is CASSVGGSSNNEQFF. Here the CDR3 DNA reads TGTGCCAGCAGCGTCGGAGGGAGTTCTAACAATGAGCAGTTCTTC.

This clone was found a few times. The chain recombines TRBV21-1 with TRBJ2-4; the table's TRBD2 call for D was not verified on the DNA. TRBV21-1 has pseudogene status. The CDR3 has 16 amino acids. The DNA of the CDR3 is TGTGCCACCTTCAGACTAGCGGGGTTAGCCAAAAACATTCAGTACTTC. Translated: CATFRLAGLAKNIQYF.

J is TRBJ2-3 and V is TRBV28; D perhaps matches TRBD2 (6 bases). This CDR3 is 15 amino acids long. Trimming left V 6 bases short and J 5 bases short, with 18 bases between. CDR1 is MDHEN and CDR2 is SYDVKM in the germline V gene. Here the CDR3 DNA reads TGTGCCAGCAGAGGCGGGGATTATCAAGGAGATACGCAGTATTTT. It specifies CASRGGDYQGDTQYF.

The V and J genes are TRBV5-1 and TRBJ1-2, with 9 bases lining up with TRBD1. This CDR3 has 16 amino acids. Germline V gives CDR1 SGHRS, CDR2 YFSETQ. The V and J ends lost 4 bases and 2 bases, in that order; junction bases with no gene match: 9. This CDR3 is CASSQITGGSNYGYTF. CDR3 in DNA: TGCGCCAGCAGCCAAATAACAGGGGGCTCCAACTATGGCTACACCTTC.

A few counts support this clone. A much larger clone differs by one base, so this may be a read error. This chain joins TRBV7-2 and TRBJ2-6; D remains ambiguous. Trimming pared 6 bases from V and 0 bases from J, leaving 6 bases between. CDR3 length: 14 residues. Germline CDR1 reads SGHTA; CDR2 reads FQGNSA. CDR3 sequence (DNA): TGTGCCAGCAGTGAGAACTCTGGGGCCAACGTCCTGACTTTC. Amino acids: CASSENSGANVLTF. The complete variable domain, with remaining parts taken from reference TRBV7-2 and TRBJ2-6, reads GAGVSQSPSNKVTEKGKDVELRCDPISGHTALYWYRQSLGQGLEFLIYFQGNSAPDKSGLPSDRFSAERTGGSVSTLTIQRTQQEDSAVYLCASSENSGANVLTFGAGSRLTVL.

This clone was seen ten or more times. The gene calls are TRBV15 and TRBJ2-1; 7 bases agree with TRBD1. CDR1 is LNHNV, CDR2 YYDKDF, per germline (reference sequence). J was trimmed by 5 bases and V by 3 bases; bases with no gene match: 7. The CDR3 has 15 residues. CDR3 DNA: TGTGCCACCAGCAGCCGACAGGGATTTCACAATGAGCAGTTCTTC. Its protein is CATSSRQGFHNEQFF.

This clone was counted only a few times. Additional DNA sequences in this sample encode the identical CDR3. V gene TRBV28 combines with J gene TRBJ1-5; weak D call: TRBD1 (5 bases). This CDR3 has 14 residues. The germline gives CDR1 MDHEN, CDR2 SYDVKM. Trimming removed 6 bases from V and 2 bases from J, with 11 bases in between. The CDR3 loop is CASRQGAGNQPQHF. The CDR3, as DNA: TGTGCCAGCAGGCAGGGTGCTGGCAATCAGCCCCAGCATTTT.

The chain carries TRBV7-2 and TRBJ2-3, with a tentative D call TRBD1 (6 bases). The length of the CDR3 is 12 residues. V was trimmed by 5 bases and J by 14 bases, leaving 17 bases between them. The germline CDR1 and CDR2 sequences are SGHTA and FQGNSA. This CDR3 is CASSPVYGQPYF. The CDR3 DNA reads TGTGCCAGCAGCCCCGTCTACGGACAGCCGTATTTT.

This clone was seen more than once but under ten times. The rearrangement uses TRBV7-2 and TRBJ2-2, with no clear D. The germline V and J ends were trimmed by 5 bases and 3 bases, with 10 bases remaining between them. The V gene's germline CDR1 is SGHTA and CDR2 FQGNSA. The CDR3 is 14 amino acids. CDR3 nucleotide sequence: TGTGCCAGCAGCACTGGGTGGGACACCGGGGAGCTGTTTTTT. It yields the protein CASSTGWDTGELFF.

This clone was counted only a few times. The rearrangement joins TRBV28 to TRBJ2-1; 9 bases map to TRBD1. Germline CDR1 and CDR2: MDHEN and SYDVKM. The CDR3 totals 15 residues. V shed 6 bases and J 6 bases; nucleotides not matched to a gene: 9. For the CDR3, the DNA is TGTGCCAGCAGCATAAACAGGGGGCGGCGCAATGAGCAGTTCTTC. Residues: CASSINRGRRNEQFF.

This clone appeared a few times. V and J are TRBV4-2 and TRBJ2-1; a possible D gene is TRBD2 (6 bases). The CDR3 contains 15 residues. V lost 3 bases and J lost 5, with 14 bases in between. In germline, CDR1 is LGHNA, CDR2 YNFKEQ. The CDR3 sequence: CASSHTGTRNNEQFF. The CDR3 DNA reads TGTGCCAGCAGCCACACCGGGACTCGAAACAATGAGCAGTTCTTC.

The sample holds many counts of this clone. The rearrangement uses TRBV13 and TRBJ2-5; no reliable D call. V shed 5 bases and J shed 5 bases, with 12 bases lying between them. Per the germline V gene, CDR1 is PRHDT and CDR2 is FYEKMQ (reference sequence). There are 13 residues in the CDR3. DNA of the CDR3: TGTGCCAGCAGCATAGACAAAGAGGAGACCCAGTACTTC. Translated: CASSIDKEETQYF.

V is TRBV7-2 and J is TRBJ1-5; no definite D call. CDR1 and CDR2 (germline): SGHTA, FQGNSA. This CDR3 contains 14 residues. The V gene lost 8 bases and the J gene lost 5 bases, with 16 bases spanning the gap. CDR3 in amino acids: CASGDTNADQPQHF. In DNA form, the CDR3 reads TGTGCCAGCGGCGACACAAATGCCGATCAGCCCCAGCATTTT.

This clone was counted only a few times. The chain uses TRBV7-9 and TRBJ1-2; 7 nucleotides align to TRBD1. Germline V gene lookup returns CDR1 SEHNR and CDR2 FQNEAQ (reference sequence). The V segment lost 5 bases and the J segment 6 bases; nucleotides outside the gene matches: 3. The CDR3 contains 12 residues. CDR3 amino acids: CASSPGGNGYTF. The CDR3 bases are TGTGCCAGCAGCCCAGGGGGGAATGGCTACACCTTC.